This T cell receptor (beta chain) was captured in a study of T-cell reconstitution after alpha-beta-depleted transplantation in children. There are 16 residues in the CDR3. The V end was cut by 5 bases, the J end by 4 bases, with 17 bases between. Germline loops: CDR1 SGHVS, CDR2 FNYEAQ. Unique molecular identifiers featured in how the TCRbeta library was prepared. TCRdb reanalysed the PCR reads using MiXCR and keeps one entry per CDR3 protein. Of 150,000 to 200,000 distinct CDR3 sequences detected, 13% to 15% appear once; the ten largest clones hold over 10%. This clonotype was counted a few times. V is TRBV7-6 and J is TRBJ2-2; D possibly corresponds to TRBD2 (5 bases). Sequenced material: PBMCs from the stem cell graft donor, taken from the stem cell graft. This TCR derives from a human donor who donated a stem cell graft to a child with acute lymphoblastic leukemia. The CDR3 bases are TGTGCCAGCAGCCGTACCCCGGACGGGATCACCGGGGAGCTGTTTTTT. Amino acid sequence: CASSRTPDGITGELFF.